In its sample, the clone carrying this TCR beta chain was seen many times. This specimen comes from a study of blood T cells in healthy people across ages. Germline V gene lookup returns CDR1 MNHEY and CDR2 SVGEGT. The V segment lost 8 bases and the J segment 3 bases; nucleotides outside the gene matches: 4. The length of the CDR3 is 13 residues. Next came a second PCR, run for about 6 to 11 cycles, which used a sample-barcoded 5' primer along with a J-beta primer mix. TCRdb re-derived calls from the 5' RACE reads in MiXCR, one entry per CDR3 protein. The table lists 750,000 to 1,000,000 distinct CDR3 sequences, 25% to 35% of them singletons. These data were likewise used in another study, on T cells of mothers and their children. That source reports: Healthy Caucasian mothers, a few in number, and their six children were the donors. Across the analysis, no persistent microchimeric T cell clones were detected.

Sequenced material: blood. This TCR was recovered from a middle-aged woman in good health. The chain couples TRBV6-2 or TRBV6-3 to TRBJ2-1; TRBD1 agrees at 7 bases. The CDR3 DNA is TGTGCCAGCTCGGGACAGAGCTACAATGAGCAGTTCTTC. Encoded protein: CASSGQSYNEQFF.